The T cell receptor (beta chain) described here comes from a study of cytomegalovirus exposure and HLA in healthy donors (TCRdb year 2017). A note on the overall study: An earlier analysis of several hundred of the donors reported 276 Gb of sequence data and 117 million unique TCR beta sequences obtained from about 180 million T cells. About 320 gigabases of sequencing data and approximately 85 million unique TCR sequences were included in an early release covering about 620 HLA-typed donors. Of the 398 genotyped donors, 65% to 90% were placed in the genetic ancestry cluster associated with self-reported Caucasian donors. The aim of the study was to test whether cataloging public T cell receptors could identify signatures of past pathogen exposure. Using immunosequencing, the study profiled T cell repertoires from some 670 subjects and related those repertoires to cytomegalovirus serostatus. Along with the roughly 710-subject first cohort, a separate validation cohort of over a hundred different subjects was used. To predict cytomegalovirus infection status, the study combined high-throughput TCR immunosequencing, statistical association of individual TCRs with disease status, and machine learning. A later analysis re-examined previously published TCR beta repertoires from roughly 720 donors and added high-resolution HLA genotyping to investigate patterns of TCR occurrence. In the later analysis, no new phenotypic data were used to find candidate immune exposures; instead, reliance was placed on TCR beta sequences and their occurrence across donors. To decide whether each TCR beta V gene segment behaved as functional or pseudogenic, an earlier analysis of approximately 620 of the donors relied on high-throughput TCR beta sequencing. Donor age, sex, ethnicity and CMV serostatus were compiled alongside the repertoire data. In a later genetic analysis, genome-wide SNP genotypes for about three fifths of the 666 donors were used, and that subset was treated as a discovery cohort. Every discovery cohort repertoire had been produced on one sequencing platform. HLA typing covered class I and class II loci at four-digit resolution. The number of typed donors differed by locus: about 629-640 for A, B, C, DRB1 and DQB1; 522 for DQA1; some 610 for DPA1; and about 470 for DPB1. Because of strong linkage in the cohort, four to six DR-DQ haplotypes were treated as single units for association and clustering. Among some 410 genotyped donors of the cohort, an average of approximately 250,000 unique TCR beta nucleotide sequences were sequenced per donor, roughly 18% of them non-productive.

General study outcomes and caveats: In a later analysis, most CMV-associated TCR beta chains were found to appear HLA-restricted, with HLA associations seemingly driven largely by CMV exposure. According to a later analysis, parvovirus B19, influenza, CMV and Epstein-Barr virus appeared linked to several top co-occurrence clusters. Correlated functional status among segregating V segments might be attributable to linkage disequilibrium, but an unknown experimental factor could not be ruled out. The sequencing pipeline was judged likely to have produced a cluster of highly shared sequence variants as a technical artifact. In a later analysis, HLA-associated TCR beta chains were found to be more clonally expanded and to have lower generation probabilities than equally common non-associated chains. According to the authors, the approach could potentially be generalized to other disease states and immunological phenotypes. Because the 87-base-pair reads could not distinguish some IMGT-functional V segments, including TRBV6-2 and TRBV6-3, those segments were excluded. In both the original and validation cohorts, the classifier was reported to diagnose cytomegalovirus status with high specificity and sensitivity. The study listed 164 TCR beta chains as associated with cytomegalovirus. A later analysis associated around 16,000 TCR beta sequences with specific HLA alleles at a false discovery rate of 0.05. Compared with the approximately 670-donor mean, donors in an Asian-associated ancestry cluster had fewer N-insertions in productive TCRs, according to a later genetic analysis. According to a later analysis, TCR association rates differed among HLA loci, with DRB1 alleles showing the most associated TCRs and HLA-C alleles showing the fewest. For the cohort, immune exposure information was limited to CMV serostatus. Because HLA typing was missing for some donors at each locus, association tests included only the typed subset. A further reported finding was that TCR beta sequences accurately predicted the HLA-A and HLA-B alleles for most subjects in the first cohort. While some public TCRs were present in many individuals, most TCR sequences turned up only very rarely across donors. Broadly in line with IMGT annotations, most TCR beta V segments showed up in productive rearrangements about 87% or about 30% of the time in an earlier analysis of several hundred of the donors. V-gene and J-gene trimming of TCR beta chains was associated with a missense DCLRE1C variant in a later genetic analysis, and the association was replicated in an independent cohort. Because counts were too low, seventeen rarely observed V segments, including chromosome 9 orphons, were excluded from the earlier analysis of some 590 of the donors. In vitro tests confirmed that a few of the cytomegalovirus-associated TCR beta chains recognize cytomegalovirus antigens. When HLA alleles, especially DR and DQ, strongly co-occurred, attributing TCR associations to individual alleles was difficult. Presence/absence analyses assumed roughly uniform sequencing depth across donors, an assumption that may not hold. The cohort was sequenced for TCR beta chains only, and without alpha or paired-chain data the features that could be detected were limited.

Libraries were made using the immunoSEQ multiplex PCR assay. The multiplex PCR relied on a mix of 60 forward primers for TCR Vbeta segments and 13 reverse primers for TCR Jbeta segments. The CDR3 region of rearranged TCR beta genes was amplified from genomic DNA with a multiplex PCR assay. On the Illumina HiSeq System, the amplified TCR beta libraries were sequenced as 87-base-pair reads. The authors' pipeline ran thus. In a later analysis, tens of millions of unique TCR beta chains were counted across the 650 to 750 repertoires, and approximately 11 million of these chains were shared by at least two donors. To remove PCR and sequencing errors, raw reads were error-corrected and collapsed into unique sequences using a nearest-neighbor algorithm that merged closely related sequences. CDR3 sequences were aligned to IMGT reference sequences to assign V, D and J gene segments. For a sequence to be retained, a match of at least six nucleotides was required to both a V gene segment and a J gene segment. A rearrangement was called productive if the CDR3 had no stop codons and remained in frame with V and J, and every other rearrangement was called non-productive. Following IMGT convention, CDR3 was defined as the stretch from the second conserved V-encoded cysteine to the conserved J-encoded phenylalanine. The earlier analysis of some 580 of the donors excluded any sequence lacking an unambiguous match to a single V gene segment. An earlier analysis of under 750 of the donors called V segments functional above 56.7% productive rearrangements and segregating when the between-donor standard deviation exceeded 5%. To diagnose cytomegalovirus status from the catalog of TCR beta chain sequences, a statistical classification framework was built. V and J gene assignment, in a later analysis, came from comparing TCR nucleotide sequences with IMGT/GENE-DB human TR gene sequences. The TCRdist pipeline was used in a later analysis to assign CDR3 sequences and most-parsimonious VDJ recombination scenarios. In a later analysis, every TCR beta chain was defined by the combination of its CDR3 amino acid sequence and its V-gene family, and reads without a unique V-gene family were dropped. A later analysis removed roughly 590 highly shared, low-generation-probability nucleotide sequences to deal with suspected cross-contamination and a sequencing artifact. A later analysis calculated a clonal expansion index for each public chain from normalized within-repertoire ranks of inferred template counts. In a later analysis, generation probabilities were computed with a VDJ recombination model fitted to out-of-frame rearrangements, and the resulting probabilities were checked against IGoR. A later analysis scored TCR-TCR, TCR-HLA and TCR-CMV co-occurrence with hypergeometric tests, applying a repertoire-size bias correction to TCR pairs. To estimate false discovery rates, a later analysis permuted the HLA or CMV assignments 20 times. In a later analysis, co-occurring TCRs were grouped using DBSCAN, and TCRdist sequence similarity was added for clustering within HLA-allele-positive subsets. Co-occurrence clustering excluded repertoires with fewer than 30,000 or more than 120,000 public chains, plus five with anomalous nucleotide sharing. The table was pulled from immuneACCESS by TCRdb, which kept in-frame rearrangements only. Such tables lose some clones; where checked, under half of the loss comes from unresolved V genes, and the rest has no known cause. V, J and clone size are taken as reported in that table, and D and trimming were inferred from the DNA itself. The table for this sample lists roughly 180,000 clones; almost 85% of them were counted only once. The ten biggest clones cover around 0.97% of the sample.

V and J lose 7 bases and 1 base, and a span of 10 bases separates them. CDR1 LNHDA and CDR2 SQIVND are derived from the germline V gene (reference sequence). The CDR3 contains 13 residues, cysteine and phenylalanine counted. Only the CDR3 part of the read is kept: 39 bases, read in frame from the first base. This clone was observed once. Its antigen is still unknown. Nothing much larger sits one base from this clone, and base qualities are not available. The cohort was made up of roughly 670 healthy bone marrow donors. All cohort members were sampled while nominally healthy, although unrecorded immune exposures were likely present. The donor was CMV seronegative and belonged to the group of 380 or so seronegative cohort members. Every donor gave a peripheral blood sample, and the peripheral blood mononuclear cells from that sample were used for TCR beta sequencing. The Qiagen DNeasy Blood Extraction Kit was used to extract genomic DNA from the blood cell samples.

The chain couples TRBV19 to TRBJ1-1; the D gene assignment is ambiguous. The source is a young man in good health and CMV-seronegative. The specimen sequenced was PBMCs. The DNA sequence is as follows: TGTGCCAGTACGGCGGGAAGGAACACTGAAGCTTTCTTT. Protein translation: CASTAGRNTEAFF. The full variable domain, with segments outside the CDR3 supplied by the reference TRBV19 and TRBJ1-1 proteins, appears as DGGITQSPKYLFRKEGQNVTLSCEQNLNHDAMYWYRQDPGQGLRLIYYSQIVNDFQKGDIAEGYSVSREKKESFPLTVTSAQKNPTAFYLCASTAGRNTEAFFGQGTRLTVV.